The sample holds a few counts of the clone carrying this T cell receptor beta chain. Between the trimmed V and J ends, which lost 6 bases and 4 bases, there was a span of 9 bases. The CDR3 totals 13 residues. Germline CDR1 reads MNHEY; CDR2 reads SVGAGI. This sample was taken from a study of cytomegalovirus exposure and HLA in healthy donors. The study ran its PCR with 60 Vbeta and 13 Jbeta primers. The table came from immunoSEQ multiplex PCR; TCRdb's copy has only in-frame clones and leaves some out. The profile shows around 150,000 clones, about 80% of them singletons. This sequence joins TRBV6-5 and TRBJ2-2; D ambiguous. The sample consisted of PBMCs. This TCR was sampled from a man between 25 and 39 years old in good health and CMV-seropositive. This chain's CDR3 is CASSRRSTGELFF. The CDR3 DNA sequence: TGTGCCAGCAGCCGGCGGAGCACCGGGGAGCTGTTTTTT.